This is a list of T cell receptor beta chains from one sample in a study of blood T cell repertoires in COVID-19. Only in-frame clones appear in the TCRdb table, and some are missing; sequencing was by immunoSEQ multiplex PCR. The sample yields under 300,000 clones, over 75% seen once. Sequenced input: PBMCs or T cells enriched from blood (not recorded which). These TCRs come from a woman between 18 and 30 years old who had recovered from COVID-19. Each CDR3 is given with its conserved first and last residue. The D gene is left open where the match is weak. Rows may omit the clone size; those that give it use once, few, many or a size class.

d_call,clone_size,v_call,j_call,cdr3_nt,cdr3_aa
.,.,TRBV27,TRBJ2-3,TGTGCCAGCAGTTTATCGACGGCCGACACTAGCACAGATACGCAGTATTTT,CASSLSTADTSTDTQYF
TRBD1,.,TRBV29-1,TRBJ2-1,TGCAGCGTCCGGACAGGCATCTCCTACAATGAGCAGTTCTTC,CSVRTGISYNEQFF
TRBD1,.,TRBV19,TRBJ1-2,TGTGCCAGTAGTGCCGGGACAGGGGGGTCTCGCTCTAACTATGGCTACACCTTC,CASSAGTGGSRSNYGYTF
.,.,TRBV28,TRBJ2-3,TGTGCCAGCAGACCCAGCGGGACATATGCAGATACGCAGTATTTT,CASRPSGTYADTQYF
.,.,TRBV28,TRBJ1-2,TGTGCCAGCAGCCTAGACAGGATTCCCCTCTCTGGTGGCTACACCTTC,CASSLDRIPLSGGYTF
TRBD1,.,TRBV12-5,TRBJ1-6,TGTGCTAGTGGTTTCACAGGGGGGAATTCACCCCTCCACTTT,CASGFTGGNSPLHF
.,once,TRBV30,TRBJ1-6,TGTGCCTGTCGGACAGCCCGTAATTCACCCCTCCACTTT,CACRTARNSPLHF
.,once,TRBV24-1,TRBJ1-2,TGTGCCACCAGTGGACTGGACAGATACTATGGCTACACCTTC,CATSGLDRYYGYTF
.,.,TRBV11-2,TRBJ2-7,TGTGCCAGCAGCACCGACCTACAGGCCTACGAGCAGTACTTC,CASSTDLQAYEQYF
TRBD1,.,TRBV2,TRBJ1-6,TGTGCCAGCAGTAACCGGGACAGGGGAGATTCACCCCTCCACTTT,CASSNRDRGDSPLHF
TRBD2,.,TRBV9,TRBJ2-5,TGTGCCAGCAGCGTAATAGCGGGGGGGATGGAGACCCAGTACTTC,CASSVIAGGMETQYF
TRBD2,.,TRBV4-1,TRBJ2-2,TGCGCCAGCAGCCAAATGGGAGGGTCCGGGGAGCTGTTTTTT,CASSQMGGSGELFF
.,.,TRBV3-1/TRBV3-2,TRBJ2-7,TGTGCCAGCAGCCCATCCCCCCCCTACGAGCAGTACTTC,CASSPSPPYEQYF
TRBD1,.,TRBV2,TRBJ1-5,TGTGCCAGCAGTGAAAATACAGGGGATCAGCCCCAGCATTTT,CASSENTGDQPQHF
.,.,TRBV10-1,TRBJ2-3,TGCGCCAGCAGTGAGTCCGCAGATACGCAGTATTTT,CASSESADTQYF
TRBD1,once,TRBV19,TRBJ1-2,TGTGCCAGTAGTATCTGGGACAGGGGTAGTGGCTACACCTTC,CASSIWDRGSGYTF
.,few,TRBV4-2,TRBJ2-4,TGTGCCAGCAGCCAAGATGCAGCGGACATTCAGTACTTC,CASSQDAADIQYF
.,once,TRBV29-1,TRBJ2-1,TGCAGCGTTGGACGCCGGGGAAGCGAGCAGTTCTTC,CSVGRRGSEQFF
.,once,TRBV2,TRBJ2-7,TGTGCCAGCAGAGAGCCCGCGACAGTCACCTACGAGCAGTACTTC,CASREPATVTYEQYF
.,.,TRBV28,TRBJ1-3,TGTGCCAGCAGTCCCCGGGAAGCCGGAAACACCATATATTTT,CASSPREAGNTIYF
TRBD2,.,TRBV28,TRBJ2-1,TGTGCCAGCAGTTTAATGTCGGGACTACCTACTGAGCAGTTCTTC,CASSLMSGLPTEQFF
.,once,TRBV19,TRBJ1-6,TGTGCCAGTAGTTCAAACCCGCTAGGATATAATTCACCCCTCCACTTT,CASSSNPLGYNSPLHF
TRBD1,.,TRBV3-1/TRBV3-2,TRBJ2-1,TGTGCCAGCAGCCGGACAGTAAGGGGGCCCTACGAGCAGTTCTTC,CASSRTVRGPYEQFF
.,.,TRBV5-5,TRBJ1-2,TGTGCCAGCAGCCCAGTAAACTATGGCTACACCTTC,CASSPVNYGYTF
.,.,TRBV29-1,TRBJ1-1,TGCAGCGTCTCCAGGGGAATGAACACTGAAGCTTTCTTT,CSVSRGMNTEAFF
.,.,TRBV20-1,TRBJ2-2,TGCAGTGCTAGTCCGCCCCGGGGGATGGCCGGGGAGCTGTTTTTT,CSASPPRGMAGELFF
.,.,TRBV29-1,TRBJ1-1,TGCAGCGTTGTGGGCAGGATGAACACTGAAGCTTTCTTT,CSVVGRMNTEAFF
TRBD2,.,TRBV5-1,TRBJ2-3,TGCGCCAGCAGGCTAGCGGGGTTCACAGATACGCAGTATTTT,CASRLAGFTDTQYF
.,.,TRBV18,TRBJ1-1,TGTGCCAGCTCACCGGGAGGCAGCTCGAACACTGAAGCTTTCTTT,CASSPGGSSNTEAFF
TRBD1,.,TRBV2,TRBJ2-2,TGTGCCAGCAGTGTGGGACAGGCCACCGGGGAGCTGTTTTTT,CASSVGQATGELFF
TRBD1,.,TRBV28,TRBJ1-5,TGTGCCAGCAGTTACCGACAGGGGAATCAGCCCCAGCATTTT,CASSYRQGNQPQHF
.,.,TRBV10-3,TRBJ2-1,TGTGCCATCAGTGAGTCGAACAGGGTGAGCAATGAGCAGTTCTTC,CAISESNRVSNEQFF
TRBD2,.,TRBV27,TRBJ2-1,TGTGCCAGCAGTTCCTCACAGCGGGGGGGCTCCTACAATGAGCAGTTCTTC,CASSSSQRGGSYNEQFF
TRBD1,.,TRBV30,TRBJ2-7,TGTGCCTGGAGTCCGGGGACAGCTTCGTGGTACTTC,CAWSPGTASWYF
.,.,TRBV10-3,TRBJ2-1,TGTGCCATCAGTGAGTCGAATGTGGGCAGGGCCTACAATGAGCAGTTCTTC,CAISESNVGRAYNEQFF
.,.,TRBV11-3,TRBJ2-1,TGTGCCAGCAGCTTAGGCGGGCCAGTTAGGTCCTACAATGAGCAGTTCTTC,CASSLGGPVRSYNEQFF
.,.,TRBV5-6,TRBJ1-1,TGTGCCAGCAGCATATACAGGGTGAACACTGAAGCTTTCTTT,CASSIYRVNTEAFF
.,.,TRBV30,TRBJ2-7,TGTGCCTGGAGTGTTGACGGGGAGCACGAGCAGTACTTC,CAWSVDGEHEQYF
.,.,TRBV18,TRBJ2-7,TGTGCCAGCTCACCTGACGCGGGTCCCTACGAGCAGTACTTC,CASSPDAGPYEQYF
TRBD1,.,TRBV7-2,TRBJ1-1,TGTGCCAGCAGCGGGACAGGCATGAACACTGAAGCTTTCTTT,CASSGTGMNTEAFF
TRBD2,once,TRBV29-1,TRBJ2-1,TGCAGCGTCAGCGGGACTAAAAAGTCCAATGAGCAGTTCTTC,CSVSGTKKSNEQFF
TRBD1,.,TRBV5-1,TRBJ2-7,TGCGCCAGCAGCCCGACAGGGTCCTACGAGCAGTACTTC,CASSPTGSYEQYF
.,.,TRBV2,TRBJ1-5,TGTGCCAGCAGTCAGGACGGGGTCCAGCATTTT,CASSQDGVQHF
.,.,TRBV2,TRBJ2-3,TGTGCCAGCAGTGAGATAGCTACCACAGATACGCAGTATTTT,CASSEIATTDTQYF
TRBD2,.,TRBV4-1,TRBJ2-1,TGCGCCAGCAGCTCCGGGACTAGCGGGGGGATATACAATGAGCAGTTCTTC,CASSSGTSGGIYNEQFF
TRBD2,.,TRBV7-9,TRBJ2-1,TGTGCCAGCAGCTTAGCCGGGACTAGCTCCTACAATGAGCAGTTCTTC,CASSLAGTSSYNEQFF
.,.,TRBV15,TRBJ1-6,TGTGCCACCAGGGGGGGGCTCGGTAATTCACCCCTCCACTTT,CATRGGLGNSPLHF
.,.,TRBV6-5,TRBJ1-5,TGTGCCAGCAGTTTCGGTCCCAGCAATCAGCCCCAGCATTTT,CASSFGPSNQPQHF